This T cell receptor beta chain originates from a study of T-cell reconstitution after alpha-beta-depleted transplantation in children. V lost 6 bases, J lost 2 bases, and 13 bases lay in between. The germline CDR1 and CDR2 sequences are MNHNS and SASEGT. This CDR3 is built from 14 residues. Unique molecular identifiers were used to barcode this TCRbeta library. TCRdb re-called the PCR reads with MiXCR, one entry per CDR3 protein. The sample has 150,000 to 250,000 distinct CDR3 sequences; about 6% are singletons. Source: PBMCs, taken before TCRalphabeta/CD19-depleted stem cell transplant. The chain uses TRBV6-1 and TRBJ1-2; weak D call: TRBD1 (5 bases). The clonotype comes from a girl under three years old with combined immunodeficiency, due to receive a stem cell transplant. This CDR3 is CASSLEYRNYGYTF. The CDR3 DNA reads as TGTGCCAGCAGCCTAGAATACAGGAACTATGGCTACACCTTC.